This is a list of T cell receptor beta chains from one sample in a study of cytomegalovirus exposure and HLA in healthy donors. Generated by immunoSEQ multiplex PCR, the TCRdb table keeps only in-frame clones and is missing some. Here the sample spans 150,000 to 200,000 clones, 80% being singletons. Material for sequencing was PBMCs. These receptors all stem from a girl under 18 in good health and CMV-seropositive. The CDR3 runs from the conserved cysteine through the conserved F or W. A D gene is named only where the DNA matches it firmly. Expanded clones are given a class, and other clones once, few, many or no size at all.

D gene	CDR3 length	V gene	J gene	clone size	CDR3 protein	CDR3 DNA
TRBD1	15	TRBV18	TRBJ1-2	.	CASSPPWTGNYGYTF	TGTGCCAGCTCACCACCGTGGACAGGGAACTATGGCTACACCTTC
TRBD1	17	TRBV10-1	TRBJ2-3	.	CASSEFLGTGRPDTQYF	TGCGCCAGCAGTGAGTTCCTGGGGACAGGACGGCCAGATACGCAGTATTTT
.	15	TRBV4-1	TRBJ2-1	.	CASTLASSSYNEQFF	TGCGCCAGCACCCTAGCGAGCAGCTCCTACAATGAGCAGTTCTTC
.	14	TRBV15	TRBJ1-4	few	CATSRSTGYEKLFF	TGTGCCACCAGCAGAAGCACAGGCTATGAAAAACTGTTTTTT
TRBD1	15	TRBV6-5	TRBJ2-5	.	CASSAGQGEGWTQYF	TGTGCCAGCAGTGCAGGACAGGGTGAAGGGTGGACCCAGTACTTC
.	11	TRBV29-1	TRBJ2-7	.	CSVVQSYEQYF	TGCAGCGTTGTACAGTCCTACGAGCAGTACTTC
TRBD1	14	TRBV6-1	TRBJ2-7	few	CASGAGTGLHEQYF	TGTGCCAGCGGAGCCGGGACAGGGTTACACGAGCAGTACTTC
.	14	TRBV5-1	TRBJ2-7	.	CASSPRERSYEQYF	TGCGCCAGCAGCCCCCGGGAGAGGTCTTACGAGCAGTACTTC
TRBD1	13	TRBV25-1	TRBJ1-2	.	CASGGTGGYGYTF	TGTGCCAGCGGGGGGACAGGAGGATATGGCTACACCTTC
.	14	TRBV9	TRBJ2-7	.	CASSVDGSAYEQYF	TGTGCCAGCAGCGTAGACGGGAGCGCCTACGAGCAGTACTTC
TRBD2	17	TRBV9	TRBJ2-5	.	CASSVALGLADQETQYF	TGTGCCAGCAGCGTAGCCCTCGGACTAGCGGATCAAGAGACCCAGTACTTC
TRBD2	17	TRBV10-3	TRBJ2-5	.	CAISESGGGRYQETLYF	TGTGCCATCAGTGAGTCGGGGGGAGGGCGATACCAAGAGACCCTGTACTTC
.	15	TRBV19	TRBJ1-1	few	CASSINEAMVGEAFF	TGTGCCAGTAGTATCAACGAGGCCATGGTAGGTGAAGCTTTCTTT
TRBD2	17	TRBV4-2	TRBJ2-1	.	CASSQEGTSGRRYEQFF	TGTGCCAGCAGCCAAGAAGGGACTAGCGGGAGGAGGTATGAGCAGTTCTTC
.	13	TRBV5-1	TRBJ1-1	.	CASSSLRGTEAFF	TGCGCCAGCAGCTCCTTACGGGGCACTGAAGCTTTCTTT
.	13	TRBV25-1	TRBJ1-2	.	CASSEPGTYGYTF	TGTGCCAGCAGTGAACCAGGAACCTATGGCTACACCTTC
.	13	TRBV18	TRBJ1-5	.	CASSPGRVQPQHF	TGTGCCAGCTCACCGGGTCGGGTTCAGCCCCAGCATTTT
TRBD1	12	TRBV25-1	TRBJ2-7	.	CASSDYRGEQYF	TGTGCCAGCAGTGATTACAGGGGTGAGCAGTACTTC
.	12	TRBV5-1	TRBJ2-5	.	CASSPDRETQYF	TGCGCCAGCAGCCCTGACAGGGAGACCCAGTACTTC